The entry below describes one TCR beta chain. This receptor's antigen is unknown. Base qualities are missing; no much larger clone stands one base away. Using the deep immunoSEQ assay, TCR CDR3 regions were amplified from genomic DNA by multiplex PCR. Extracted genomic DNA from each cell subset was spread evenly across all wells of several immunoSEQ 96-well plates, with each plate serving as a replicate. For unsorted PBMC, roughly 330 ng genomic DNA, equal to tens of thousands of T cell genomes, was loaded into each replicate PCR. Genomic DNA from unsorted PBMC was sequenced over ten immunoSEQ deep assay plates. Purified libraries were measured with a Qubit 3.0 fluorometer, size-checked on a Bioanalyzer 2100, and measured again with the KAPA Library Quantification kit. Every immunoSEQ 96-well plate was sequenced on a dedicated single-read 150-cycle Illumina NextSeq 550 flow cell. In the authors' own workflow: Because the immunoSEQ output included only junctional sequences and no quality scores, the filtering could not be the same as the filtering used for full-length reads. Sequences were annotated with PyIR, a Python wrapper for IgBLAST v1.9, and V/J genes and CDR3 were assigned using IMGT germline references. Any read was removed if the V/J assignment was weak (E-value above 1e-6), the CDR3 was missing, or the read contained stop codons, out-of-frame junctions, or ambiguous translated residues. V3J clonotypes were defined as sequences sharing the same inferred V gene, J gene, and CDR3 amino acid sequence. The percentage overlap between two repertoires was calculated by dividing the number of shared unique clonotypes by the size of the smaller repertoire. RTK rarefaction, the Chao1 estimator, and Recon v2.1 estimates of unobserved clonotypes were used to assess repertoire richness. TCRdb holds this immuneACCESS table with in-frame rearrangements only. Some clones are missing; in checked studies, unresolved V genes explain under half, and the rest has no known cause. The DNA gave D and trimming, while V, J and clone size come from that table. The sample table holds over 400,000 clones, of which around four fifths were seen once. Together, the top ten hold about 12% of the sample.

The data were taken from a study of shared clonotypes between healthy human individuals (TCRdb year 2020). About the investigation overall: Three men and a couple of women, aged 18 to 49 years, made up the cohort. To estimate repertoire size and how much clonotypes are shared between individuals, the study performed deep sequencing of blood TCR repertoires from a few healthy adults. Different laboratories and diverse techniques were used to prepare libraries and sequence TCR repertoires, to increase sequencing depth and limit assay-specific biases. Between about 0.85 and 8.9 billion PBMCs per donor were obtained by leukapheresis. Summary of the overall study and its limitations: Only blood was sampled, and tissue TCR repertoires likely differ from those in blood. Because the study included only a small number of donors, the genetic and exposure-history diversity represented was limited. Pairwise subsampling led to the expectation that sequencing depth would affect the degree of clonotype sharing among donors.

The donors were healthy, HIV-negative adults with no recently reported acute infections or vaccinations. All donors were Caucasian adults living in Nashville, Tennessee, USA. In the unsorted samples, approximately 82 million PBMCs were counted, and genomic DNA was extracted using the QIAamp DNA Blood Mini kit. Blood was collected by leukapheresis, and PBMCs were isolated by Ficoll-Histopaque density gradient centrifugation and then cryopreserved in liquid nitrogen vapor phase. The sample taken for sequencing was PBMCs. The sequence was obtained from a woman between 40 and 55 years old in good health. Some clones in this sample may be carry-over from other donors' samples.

The nucleotide sequence is TGTGCCAGCAGCTTGGTGTTGGGAGGACAAGAGACCCAGTACTTC. Translated, it gives CASSLVLGGQETQYF. The rearranged segments are TRBV5-6 and TRBJ2-5, with a weak D call of TRBD2 (6 bases match). From the cysteine up to the phenylalanine, the CDR3 has a length of 15 residues. Only the CDR3 DNA stays, 45 bases, in frame from base 1. The germline ends are 11 bases apart after V is trimmed by 0 bases and J by 2 bases. CDR1 SGHDT and CDR2 YYEEEE are derived from the germline V gene.